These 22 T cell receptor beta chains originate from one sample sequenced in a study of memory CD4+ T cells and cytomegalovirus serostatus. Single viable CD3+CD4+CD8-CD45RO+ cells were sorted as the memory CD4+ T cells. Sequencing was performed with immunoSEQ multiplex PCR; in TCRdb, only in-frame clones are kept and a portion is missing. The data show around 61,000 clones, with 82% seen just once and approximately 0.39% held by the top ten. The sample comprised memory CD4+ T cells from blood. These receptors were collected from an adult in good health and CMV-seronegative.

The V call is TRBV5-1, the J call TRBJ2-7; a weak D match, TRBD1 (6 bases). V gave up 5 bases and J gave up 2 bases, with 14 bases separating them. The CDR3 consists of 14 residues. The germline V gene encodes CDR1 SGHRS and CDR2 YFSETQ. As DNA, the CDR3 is TGCGCCAGCAGGCCACAGGGAATGGCCTACGAGCAGTACTTC. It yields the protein CASRPQGMAYEQYF.

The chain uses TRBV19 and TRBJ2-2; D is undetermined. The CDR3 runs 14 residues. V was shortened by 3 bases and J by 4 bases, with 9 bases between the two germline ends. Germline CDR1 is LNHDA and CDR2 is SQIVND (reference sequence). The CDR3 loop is CASSMAHVTGELFF. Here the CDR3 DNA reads TGTGCCAGTAGTATGGCACACGTCACCGGGGAGCTGTTTTTT. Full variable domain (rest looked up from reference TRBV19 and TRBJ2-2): DGGITQSPKYLFRKEGQNVTLSCEQNLNHDAMYWYRQDPGQGLRLIYYSQIVNDFQKGDIAEGYSVSREKKESFPLTVTSAQKNPTAFYLCASSMAHVTGELFFGEGSRLTVL.

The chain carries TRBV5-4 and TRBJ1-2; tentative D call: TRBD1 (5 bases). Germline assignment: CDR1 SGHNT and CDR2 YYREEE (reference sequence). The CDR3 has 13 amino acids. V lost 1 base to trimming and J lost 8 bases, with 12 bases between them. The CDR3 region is CASSLLGAGGYTF. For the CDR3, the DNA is TGTGCCAGCAGCTTGCTAGGGGCAGGAGGCTACACCTTC.

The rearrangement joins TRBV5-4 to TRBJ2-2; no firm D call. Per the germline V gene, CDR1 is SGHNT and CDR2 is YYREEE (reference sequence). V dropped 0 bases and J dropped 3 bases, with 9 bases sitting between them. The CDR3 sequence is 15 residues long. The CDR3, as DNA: TGTGCCAGCAGCTTGGCGGGTAGGGACACCGGGGAGCTGTTTTTT. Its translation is CASSLAGRDTGELFF. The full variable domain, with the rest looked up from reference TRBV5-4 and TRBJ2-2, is ETGVTQSPTHLIKTRGQQVTLRCSSQSGHNTVSWYQQALGQGPQFIFQYYREEENGRGNFPPRFSGLQFPNYSSELNVNALELDDSALYLCASSLAGRDTGELFFGEGSRLTVL.

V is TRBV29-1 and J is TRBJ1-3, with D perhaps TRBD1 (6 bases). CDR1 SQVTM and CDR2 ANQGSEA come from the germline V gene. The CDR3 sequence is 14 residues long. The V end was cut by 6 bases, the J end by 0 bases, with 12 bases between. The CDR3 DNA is TGCAGCGTGGGGACATCTAACTCTGGAAACACCATATATTTT. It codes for CSVGTSNSGNTIYF.

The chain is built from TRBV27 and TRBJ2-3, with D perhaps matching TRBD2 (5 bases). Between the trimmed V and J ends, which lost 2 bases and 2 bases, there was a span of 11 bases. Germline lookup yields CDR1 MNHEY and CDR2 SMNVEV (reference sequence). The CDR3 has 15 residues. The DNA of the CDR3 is TGTGCCAGCAGTTTACTGGGGAGCTACACAGATACGCAGTATTTT. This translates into CASSLLGSYTDTQYF.

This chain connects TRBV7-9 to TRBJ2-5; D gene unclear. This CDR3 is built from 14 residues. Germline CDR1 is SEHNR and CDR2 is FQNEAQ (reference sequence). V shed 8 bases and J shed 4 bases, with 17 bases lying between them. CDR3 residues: CASGGWALGETQYF. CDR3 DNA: TGTGCCAGCGGCGGATGGGCTTTGGGAGAGACCCAGTACTTC.

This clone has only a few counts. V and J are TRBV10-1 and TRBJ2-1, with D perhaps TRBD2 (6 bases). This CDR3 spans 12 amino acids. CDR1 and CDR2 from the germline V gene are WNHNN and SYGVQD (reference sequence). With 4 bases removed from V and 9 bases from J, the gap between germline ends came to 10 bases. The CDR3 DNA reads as TGCGCCAGCAGTGTAGAGGGAGGTGAGCAGTTCTTC. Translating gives CASSVEGGEQFF.

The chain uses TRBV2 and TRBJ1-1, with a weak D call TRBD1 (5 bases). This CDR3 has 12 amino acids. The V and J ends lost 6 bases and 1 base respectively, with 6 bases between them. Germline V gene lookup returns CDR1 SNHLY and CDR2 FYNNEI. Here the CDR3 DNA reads TGTGCCAGCAGCGGACAGAACACTGAAGCTTTCTTT. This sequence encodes CASSGQNTEAFF. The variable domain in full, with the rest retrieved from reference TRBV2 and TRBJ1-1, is EPEVTQTPSHQVTQMGQEVILRCVPISNHLYFYWYRQILGQKVEFLVSFYNNEISEKSEIFDDQFSVERPDGSNFTLKIRSTKLEDSAMYFCASSGQNTEAFFGQGTRLTVV.

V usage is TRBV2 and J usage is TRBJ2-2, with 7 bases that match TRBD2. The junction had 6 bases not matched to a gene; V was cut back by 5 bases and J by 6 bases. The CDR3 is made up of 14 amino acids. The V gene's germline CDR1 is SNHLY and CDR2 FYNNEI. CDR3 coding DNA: TGTGCCAGCAGTCTAGCGGACATCGCCGGGGAGCTGTTTTTT. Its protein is CASSLADIAGELFF.

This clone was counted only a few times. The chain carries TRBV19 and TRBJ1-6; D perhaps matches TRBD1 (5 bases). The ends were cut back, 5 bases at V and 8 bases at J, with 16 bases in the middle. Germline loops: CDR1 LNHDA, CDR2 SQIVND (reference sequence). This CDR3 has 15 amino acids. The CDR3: CASSHPGRVDSPLHF. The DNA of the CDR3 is TGTGCCAGTAGTCACCCGGGCAGGGTGGATTCACCCCTCCACTTT.

The DNA of the CDR3 is TGTGCCAGCTCAAGGGACAGCCTGGACTATGGCTACACCTTC. Translated: CASSRDSLDYGYTF. The V gene is TRBV18, the J gene TRBJ1-2; 7 bases match TRBD1. Trimming took 5 bases from V and 3 from J; bases not matched to a gene: 6. This CDR3 region has 14 residues. From germline, CDR1 is KGHSH and CDR2 LQKENI.

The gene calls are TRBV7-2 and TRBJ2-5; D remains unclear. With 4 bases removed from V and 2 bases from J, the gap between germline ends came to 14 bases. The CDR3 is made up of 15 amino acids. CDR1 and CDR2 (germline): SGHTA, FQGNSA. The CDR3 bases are TGTGCCAGCAGCTCTGGGCTACGAACTCAAGAGACCCAGTACTTC. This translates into CASSSGLRTQETQYF.

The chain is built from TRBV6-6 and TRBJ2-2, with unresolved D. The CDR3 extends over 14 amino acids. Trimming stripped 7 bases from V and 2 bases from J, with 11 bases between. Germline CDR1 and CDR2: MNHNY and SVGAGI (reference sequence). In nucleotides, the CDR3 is TGTGCCAGCAAGGTTGATCTCAACACCGGGGAGCTGTTTTTT. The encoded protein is CASKVDLNTGELFF.

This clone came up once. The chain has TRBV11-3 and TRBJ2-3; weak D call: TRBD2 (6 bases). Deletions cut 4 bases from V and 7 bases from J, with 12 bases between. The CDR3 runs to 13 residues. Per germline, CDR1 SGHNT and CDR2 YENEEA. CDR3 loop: CASSSSSAYTQYF. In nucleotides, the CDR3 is TGTGCCAGCAGCTCATCTAGCGCTTATACGCAGTATTTT. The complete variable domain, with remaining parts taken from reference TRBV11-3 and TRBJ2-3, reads EAGVVQSPRYKIIEKKQPVAFWCNPISGHNTLYWYLQNLGQGPELLIRYENEEAVDDSQLPKDRFSAERLKGVDSTLKIQPAELGDSAVYLCASSSSSAYTQYFGPGTRLTVL.

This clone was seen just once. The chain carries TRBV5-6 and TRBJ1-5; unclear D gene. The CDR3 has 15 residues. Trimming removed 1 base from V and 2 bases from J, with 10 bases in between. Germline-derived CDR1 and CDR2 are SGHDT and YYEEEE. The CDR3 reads CASSLRQSGNQPQHF. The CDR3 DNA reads TGTGCCAGCAGCTTGCGTCAGAGCGGCAATCAGCCCCAGCATTTT.

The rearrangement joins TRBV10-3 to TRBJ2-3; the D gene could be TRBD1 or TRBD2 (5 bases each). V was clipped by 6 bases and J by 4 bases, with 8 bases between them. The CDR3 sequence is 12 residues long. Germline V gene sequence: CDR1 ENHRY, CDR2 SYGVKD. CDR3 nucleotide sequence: TGTGCCATCAGCAAGGGACCAGATACGCAGTATTTT. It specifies CAISKGPDTQYF.

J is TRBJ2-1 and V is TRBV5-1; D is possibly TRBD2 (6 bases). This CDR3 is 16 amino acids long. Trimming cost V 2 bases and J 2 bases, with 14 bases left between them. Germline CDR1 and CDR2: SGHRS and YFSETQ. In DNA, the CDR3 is TGCGCCAGCAGCTTAGAACTAGCTGCGGCCTACAATGAGCAGTTCTTC. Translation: CASSLELAAAYNEQFF. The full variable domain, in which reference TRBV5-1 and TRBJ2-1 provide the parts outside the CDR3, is KAGVTQTPRYLIKTRGQQVTLSCSPISGHRSVSWYQQTPGQGLQFLFEYFSETQRNKGNFPGRFSGRQFSNSRSEMNVSTLELGDSALYLCASSLELAAAYNEQFFGPGTRLTVL.

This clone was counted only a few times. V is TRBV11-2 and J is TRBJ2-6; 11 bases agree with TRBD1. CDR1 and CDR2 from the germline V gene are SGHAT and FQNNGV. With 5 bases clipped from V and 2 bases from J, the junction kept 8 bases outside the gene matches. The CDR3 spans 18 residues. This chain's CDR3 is CASSPLRTGGPGANVLTF. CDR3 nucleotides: TGTGCCAGCAGCCCCCTGAGGACAGGGGGCCCTGGGGCCAACGTCCTGACTTTC.

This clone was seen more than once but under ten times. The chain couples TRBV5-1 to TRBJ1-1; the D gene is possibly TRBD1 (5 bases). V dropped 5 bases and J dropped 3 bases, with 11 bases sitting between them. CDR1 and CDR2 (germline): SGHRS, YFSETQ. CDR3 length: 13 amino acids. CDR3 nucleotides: TGCGCCAGCAGTTTACAGGATGACACTGAAGCTTTCTTT. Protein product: CASSLQDDTEAFF.

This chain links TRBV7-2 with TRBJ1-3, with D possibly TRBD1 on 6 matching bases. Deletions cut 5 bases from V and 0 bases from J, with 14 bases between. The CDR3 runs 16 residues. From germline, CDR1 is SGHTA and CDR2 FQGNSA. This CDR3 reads CASSPPGGRSGNTIYF. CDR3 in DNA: TGTGCCAGCAGCCCCCCTGGGGGCCGCTCTGGAAACACCATATATTTT.

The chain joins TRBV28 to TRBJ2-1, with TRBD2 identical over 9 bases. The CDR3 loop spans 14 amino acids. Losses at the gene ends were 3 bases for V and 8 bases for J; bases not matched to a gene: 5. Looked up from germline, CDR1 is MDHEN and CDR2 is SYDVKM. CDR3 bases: TGTGCCAGCAGTTTGGGCGGGGGGGCATATGAGCAGTTCTTC. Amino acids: CASSLGGGAYEQFF.